This TCR beta chain was profiled in a study of a mutant IDH1 vaccine in newly diagnosed glioma. Across the whole study: Sex distribution of treated patients was roughly 62% male and about 38% female; mean age was around 40 years. Patients had received radiotherapy, temozolomide, or both previously, most receiving both.

The method was immunoSEQ multiplex PCR; TCRdb's version includes in-frame clones alone and lacks a portion of them. Of around 60,000 clones listed, around 84% were seen once; the top ten hold approximately 10%. Sample time point: week 11, during vaccination. Vaccinated patients received 300 ug of mutant IDH1 20-mer peptide per dose, with topical imiquimod. About this clone: As yet, its antigen is unknown.

This CDR3 comprises 15 residues. CDR1 and CDR2 from the germline V gene are MNHEY and SVGAGI. Between the trimmed V and J ends, which lost 8 bases and 1 base, there was a span of 17 bases. This TCR was recovered from a woman aged 45 to 65 with glioma. The material sequenced was PBMCs, taken from a glioma patient whose treatment included an IDH1 peptide vaccine. The rearrangement joins TRBV6-5 to TRBJ1-1; D gene unclear. The CDR3 DNA reads as TGTGCCAGCTCAATATACGGGAAACCGAACACTGAAGCTTTCTTT. It encodes CASSIYGKPNTEAFF.